The 21 T cell receptor beta chains below all came from one sample that was sequenced in a study of cytomegalovirus exposure and HLA in healthy donors. The PCR ran on 60 Vbeta and 13 Jbeta primers. Some clones are missing from TCRdb's copy, which holds only in-frame ones; the method was immunoSEQ multiplex PCR. The sample records 300,000 or so clones, just under 85% being singletons. The sample consisted of PBMCs. The receptor source for this set is a woman aged 40-49 years in good health and CMV-seropositive.

The rearrangement links TRBV27 to TRBJ1-2, with 7 positions matching TRBD1. The germline gives CDR1 MNHEY, CDR2 SMNVEV (reference sequence). V gave up 4 bases and J gave up 7 bases; unmatched junction bases: 6. The CDR3 consists of 13 residues. CDR3 region: CASSSNRGGGYTF. The CDR3 region has the DNA TGTGCCAGCAGTTCTAACAGGGGAGGTGGCTACACCTTC.

The chain is built from TRBV11-3 and TRBJ2-7; 8 nucleotides align to TRBD1. Germline V gene lookup returns CDR1 SGHNT and CDR2 YENEEA. The V segment lost 0 bases and the J segment 5 bases; nucleotides outside the gene matches: 12. The CDR3 contains 17 residues. The CDR3 loop reads CASSLEDRDISRDEQYF. In DNA form, the CDR3 reads TGTGCCAGCAGCTTAGAGGACAGGGATATCTCAAGAGACGAGCAGTACTTC. The variable domain in full, completed from reference TRBV11-3 and TRBJ2-7, reads EAGVVQSPRYKIIEKKQPVAFWCNPISGHNTLYWYLQNLGQGPELLIRYENEEAVDDSQLPKDRFSAERLKGVDSTLKIQPAELGDSAVYLCASSLEDRDISRDEQYFGPGTRLTVT.

This clone was detected only once. The chain is built from TRBV27 and TRBJ1-6, with TRBD1 identical over 10 bases. V shed 6 bases and J 10 bases; nucleotides not matched to a gene: 9. This CDR3 spans 15 amino acids. CDR1 is MNHEY, CDR2 SMNVEV, per germline (reference sequence). The CDR3 is CASREGTGEGSPLHF. The CDR3 region has the DNA TGTGCCAGCAGGGAAGGGACAGGGGAGGGATCACCCCTCCACTTT.

V is TRBV7-6 and J is TRBJ2-5; D is unclear. CDR3 size: 15 residues. With 7 bases removed from V and 5 bases from J, the gap between germline ends came to 20 bases. Germline values: CDR1 SGHVS, CDR2 FNYEAQ. The CDR3 reads CASTPQVGLRETQYF. The CDR3 nucleotides are TGTGCCAGCACTCCCCAGGTGGGCCTAAGGGAGACCCAGTACTTC.

The V and J genes are TRBV11-3 and TRBJ2-7, with unresolved D. Trimming pared 2 bases from V and 2 bases from J, leaving 19 bases between. This CDR3 comprises 17 residues. Germline CDR1 is SGHNT and CDR2 is YENEEA. CDR3 in amino acids: CASSLSIRSLSPYEQYF. CDR3 nucleotide sequence: TGTGCCAGCAGCTTAAGTATCAGGTCCCTAAGCCCCTACGAGCAGTACTTC.

The CDR3 here is CASSVGDYTGELFF. As DNA, the CDR3 is TGTGCCAGCAGTGTAGGGGATTACACCGGGGAGCTGTTTTTT. The J gene is TRBJ2-2, the V gene TRBV6-5; D is possibly TRBD1 (5 bases). Germline CDR1 reads MNHEY; CDR2 reads SVGAGI. The CDR3 runs to 14 residues. V gave up 5 bases and J gave up 3 bases, with 10 bases separating them.

The chain employs TRBV2 and TRBJ1-2; possible D gene TRBD1, 6 bases. The CDR3 covers 13 residues. Germline CDR1 SNHLY, CDR2 FYNNEI. Trimming took 8 bases from V and 8 from J, leaving 18 bases between them. The CDR3 DNA reads TGTGCCAGCTCAATAGAGGGGGTCGGCGGCTACACCTTC. Its translation: CASSIEGVGGYTF.

The chain uses TRBV5-1 and TRBJ1-5, with 12 bases matching TRBD1. Germline V gene data show CDR1 as SGHRS and CDR2 as YFSETQ. The junction had 9 bases not matched to a gene; V was cut back by 0 bases and J by 8 bases. The CDR3 totals 17 residues. The CDR3 region has the DNA TGCGCCAGCAGCTTGGGAGGCGGGACAGGGGGCAGTGAGCCCCAGCATTTT. Translated: CASSLGGGTGGSEPQHF.

The chain joins TRBV19 to TRBJ1-1; perhaps TRBD1 as D (6 bases). The CDR3 length is 13 residues. V lost 8 bases and J lost 1, with 11 bases in between. In germline, CDR1 is LNHDA, CDR2 SQIVND (reference sequence). The CDR3 coding sequence is TGTGCCAGTTCGGACAGAAGGAACACTGAAGCTTTCTTT. Translated: CASSDRRNTEAFF.

Remarks on this clone: The junction differs from germline at one of its ends, possibly a read error. The V and J genes are TRBV7-3 and TRBJ2-5; D perhaps matches TRBD1 (6 bases). The CDR3 sequence is 13 residues long. Germline CDR1 and CDR2: SGHTA and FQGTGA. CDR3 sequence (DNA): TGTGCCAGCAGCTTAAACAGGGTAGAGATCCAGTACTTC. This translates into CASSLNRVEIQYF. The entire variable domain, with the rest obtained from reference TRBV7-3 and TRBJ2-5, is as follows: GAGVSQTPSNKVTEKGKYVELRCDPISGHTALYWYRQSLGQGPEFLIYFQGTGAADDSGLPNDRFFAVRPEGSVSTLKIQRTERGDSAVYLCASSLNRVEIQYFGPGTRLLVL.

The gene calls are TRBV6-5 and TRBJ2-1; no definite D call. The CDR3 is made up of 16 amino acids. V was clipped by 2 bases and J by 9 bases, with 20 bases between them. Germline-derived CDR1 and CDR2 are MNHEY and SVGAGI. The CDR3 region has the DNA TGTGCCAGCAGTTACCTTCCGACGGCCCTCTGGAGTGAGCAGTTCTTC. Its translation is CASSYLPTALWSEQFF.

This clone has only one observation. The rearrangement uses TRBV25-1 and TRBJ1-4; D gene ambiguous. In germline, CDR1 is MGHDK, CDR2 SYGVNS. The ends were cut back, 6 bases at V and 0 bases at J, with 14 bases in the middle. The CDR3 totals 16 residues. As DNA, the CDR3 is TGTGCCAGCAGCGCCTTCGCTAACCCAACTAATGAAAAACTGTTTTTT. Protein: CASSAFANPTNEKLFF.

The DNA for the CDR3 is TGTGCCAGCAGCCTCCTAGCGGGAGGTCTTCGGGAGACCCAGTACTTC. This sequence encodes CASSLLAGGLRETQYF. V gene TRBV21-1 combines with J gene TRBJ2-5; the table's D call, TRBD2, has no DNA check behind it. TRBV21-1 is a listed pseudogene. The CDR3 covers 16 residues.

This clone has only a few counts. This chain joins TRBV5-6 and TRBJ1-1, with D perhaps matching TRBD1 (6 bases). This CDR3 contains 15 residues. V lost 1 base to trimming and J lost 1 base, with 11 bases between them. Germline CDR1 is SGHDT and CDR2 is YYEEEE. This chain's CDR3 is CASSLSGTPNTEAFF. CDR3 in DNA: TGTGCCAGCAGCTTGTCCGGGACACCGAACACTGAAGCTTTCTTT.

The V gene is TRBV29-1, the J gene TRBJ2-7; D unresolved. CDR1 and CDR2 (germline): SQVTM, ANQGSEA. The CDR3 is made up of 13 amino acids. The V end was cut by 4 bases, the J end by 0 bases, with 10 bases between. In DNA, the CDR3 is TGCAGCGTTGTGCCGGCTAGCTCCTACGAGCAGTACTTC. Its translation: CSVVPASSYEQYF.

This sequence joins TRBV18 and TRBJ1-5, with 7 bases lining up with TRBD1. Germline V CDR1 and CDR2: KGHSH, LQKENI. The V segment lost 3 bases and the J segment 6 bases; nucleotides outside the gene matches: 8. The CDR3 length is 15 residues. CDR3 bases: TGTGCCAGCTCACCTACAGGGGATTCAGTTCAGCCCCAGCATTTT. This sequence encodes CASSPTGDSVQPQHF.

This clone was seen a handful of times. This chain links TRBV27 with TRBJ1-2; 9 bases agree with TRBD1. The CDR3 spans 16 residues. Looked up from germline, CDR1 is MNHEY and CDR2 is SMNVEV (reference sequence). The V gene end was trimmed by 6 bases and the J gene end by 4 bases; junction bases not matched to a gene: 12. As DNA, the CDR3 is TGTGCCAGCAGAAAACAGGGGGCTGTTCTAGTCTATGGCTACACCTTC. This gives the protein CASRKQGAVLVYGYTF.

The chain is built from TRBV6-5 and TRBJ1-1, with D tentatively TRBD1 (6 bases). This CDR3 comprises 16 residues. CDR1 and CDR2 from the germline V gene are MNHEY and SVGAGI. The V gene lost 4 bases and the J gene lost 5 bases, with 20 bases spanning the gap. The CDR3 loop is CASSSHQIQGRTEAFF. CDR3 DNA: TGTGCCAGCAGTTCACACCAGATACAGGGTCGGACTGAAGCTTTCTTT.

This clone showed up just a few times. The chain recombines TRBV5-4 with TRBJ2-3; 14 bases line up with TRBD2. Germline V CDR1 and CDR2: SGHNT, YYREEE (reference sequence). With 4 bases clipped from V and 1 base from J, the junction kept 8 bases outside the gene matches. This CDR3 contains 18 residues. The CDR3 sequence is CASSRGLAGGGGTDTQYF. The DNA of the CDR3 is TGTGCCAGCAGCCGAGGACTAGCGGGAGGAGGCGGCACAGATACGCAGTATTTT.

V usage is TRBV30 and J usage is TRBJ2-5, with 7 bases fitting TRBD2. Germline assignment: CDR1 GTSNPN and CDR2 SVGIG (reference sequence). This CDR3 region has 17 residues. V lost 4 bases, J lost 4 bases, and 18 bases stayed unmatched. Here the CDR3 DNA reads TGTGCCTGGACCTCCGGCCTTTTGGGGAGGGCAGTAGAGACCCAGTACTTC. Amino acids: CAWTSGLLGRAVETQYF.

The chain has TRBV5-4 and TRBJ2-3, with 7 bases lining up with TRBD2. This CDR3 region has 17 residues. Germline CDR1 and CDR2: SGHNT and YYREEE (reference sequence). With 4 bases clipped from V and 4 bases from J, the junction kept 15 bases outside the gene matches. The CDR3 region is CASSPAPAAGEADTQYF. In DNA form, the CDR3 reads TGTGCCAGCAGCCCCGCCCCTGCTGCGGGAGAGGCAGATACGCAGTATTTT.